The 25 T cell receptor beta chains reported below all come from one sample, sequenced in a study of PD-1 blockade in mismatch repair-deficient tumors. Libraries were prepared by immunoSEQ multiplex PCR; TCRdb keeps only in-frame clonotypes and omits some of them. The sample has about 84,000 clones, 81% seen once; the top ten hold around 2.7%. Sequenced here: peripheral blood, sampled 12 weeks after starting pembrolizumab. The receptors were sampled from an adult with mismatch repair-deficient cancer.

The chain is built from TRBV7-9 and TRBJ2-5; a possible D gene is TRBD1 (6 bases). The CDR3 is made up of 15 amino acids. Germline CDR1 is SEHNR and CDR2 is FQNEAQ (reference sequence). The germline V and J ends were trimmed by 5 bases and 0 bases, with 13 bases remaining between them. CDR3 DNA: TGTGCCAGCAGCCGACTACAGGGATACCAAGAGACCCAGTACTTC. Its translation: CASSRLQGYQETQYF.

The V and J genes are TRBV7-2 and TRBJ1-5; possible D gene TRBD1, 5 bases. V lost 3 bases to trimming and J lost 4 bases, with 10 bases between them. Germline-derived CDR1 and CDR2 are SGHTA and FQGNSA. This CDR3 spans 14 amino acids. The CDR3 sequence is CASSFAGPNQPQHF. CDR3 DNA sequence: TGTGCCAGCAGCTTCGCGGGACCAAATCAGCCCCAGCATTTT. The whole variable domain, remainder taken from reference TRBV7-2 and TRBJ1-5, is GAGVSQSPSNKVTEKGKDVELRCDPISGHTALYWYRQSLGQGLEFLIYFQGNSAPDKSGLPSDRFSAERTGGSVSTLTIQRTQQEDSAVYLCASSFAGPNQPQHFGDGTRLSIL.

In this sample, this clone turned up once. V and J are TRBV18 and TRBJ2-7; possibly TRBD1 for D (6 bases). Trimming stripped 3 bases from V and 3 bases from J, with 6 bases between. The CDR3 length is 12 residues. Per the germline V gene, CDR1 is KGHSH and CDR2 is LQKENI. The CDR3 sequence is CASSPRGYEQYF. As DNA, the CDR3 is TGTGCCAGCTCACCCAGGGGCTACGAGCAGTACTTC.

The chain links TRBV9 to TRBJ2-2; D possibly corresponds to TRBD1 (5 bases). Trimming removed 3 bases at V and 3 bases at J, with 9 bases between. This CDR3 contains 14 residues. Germline V CDR1 and CDR2: SGDLS, YYNGEE. The CDR3 region has the DNA TGTGCCAGCAGCGGGTCAGGGTACACCGGGGAGCTGTTTTTT. Translated, it gives CASSGSGYTGELFF. The full variable domain, rest sourced from reference TRBV9 and TRBJ2-2, is DSGVTQTPKHLITATGQRVTLRCSPRSGDLSVYWYQQSLDQGLQFLIQYYNGEERAKGNILERFSAQQFPDLHSELNLSSLELGDSALYFCASSGSGYTGELFFGEGSRLTVL.

The chain is built from TRBV7-8 and TRBJ2-6; possible D gene TRBD1, 6 bases. This CDR3 has 14 residues. Germline assignment: CDR1 SGHVS and CDR2 FQNEAQ. V gave up 5 bases and J gave up 4 bases, with 9 bases separating them. The CDR3 nucleotides read TGTGCCAGCAGCCCTACAGGGGGGGCCAACGTCCTGACTTTC. Translating gives CASSPTGGANVLTF. Filled out from reference TRBV7-8 and TRBJ2-6, the complete variable domain reads GAGVSQSPRYKVAKRGQDVALRCDPISGHVSLFWYQQALGQGPEFLTYFQNEAQLDKSGLPSDRFFAERPEGSVSTLKIQRTQQEDSAVYLCASSPTGGANVLTFGAGSRLTVL.

A remark on this clone: Other DNA sequences in the sample encode the same CDR3. The CDR3, as DNA: TGTGCCAGCAGCCCAATGGGGGGGCTACCGGGCGGCTACACCTTC. This encodes CASSPMGGLPGGYTF. This chain joins TRBV5-4 and TRBJ1-2; TRBD1 might be the D (6 bases). The CDR3 contains 15 residues. V was pared by 4 bases and J by 8 bases, with 21 bases between. The V gene's germline CDR1 is SGHNT and CDR2 YYREEE (reference sequence).

The rearrangement links TRBV7-9 to TRBJ1-4, with D perhaps TRBD1 (6 bases). V lost 1 base, J lost 4 bases, and 13 bases lay in between. CDR3 length: 16 amino acids. Germline V gene lookup returns CDR1 SEHNR and CDR2 FQNEAQ (reference sequence). The CDR3: CASSLDRGGHNEKLFF. CDR3 in DNA: TGTGCCAGCAGCTTAGACCGGGGGGGACATAATGAAAAACTGTTTTTT.

There are a few counts of this clone. The chain carries TRBV11-2 and TRBJ2-7, with a tentative D call TRBD1 (5 bases). The CDR3 covers 15 residues. From germline, CDR1 is SGHAT and CDR2 FQNNGV. The ends were cut back, 5 bases at V and 0 bases at J, with 14 bases in the middle. CDR3 residues: CASSPTGPSSYEQYF. CDR3 in DNA: TGTGCCAGCAGCCCTACAGGCCCTAGCTCCTACGAGCAGTACTTC.

The J gene is TRBJ1-3, the V gene TRBV4-2; D call uncertain. Between the trimmed V and J ends, which lost 1 base and 0 bases, there was a span of 13 bases. Germline V CDR1 and CDR2: LGHNA, YNFKEQ. The CDR3 is 17 residues long. The CDR3 reads CASSQVLETLSGNTIYF. The CDR3 nucleotides read TGTGCCAGCAGCCAAGTGTTGGAGACACTCTCTGGAAACACCATATATTTT.

The chain links TRBV4-1 to TRBJ2-7; D may correspond to TRBD1 or TRBD2 (5 bases each). The V end was cut by 1 base, the J end by 6 bases, with 7 bases between. CDR3 length: 12 amino acids. Germline V lookup: CDR1 MGHRA, CDR2 YSYEKL. CDR3 sequence: CASSQGGSEQYF. The CDR3 DNA reads TGCGCCAGCAGCCAAGGGGGGAGCGAGCAGTACTTC.

The rearrangement links TRBV27 to TRBJ2-7; 9 nucleotides match TRBD2. From germline, CDR1 is MNHEY and CDR2 SMNVEV (reference sequence). This CDR3 spans 14 amino acids. The junction had 5 bases not matched to a gene; V was cut back by 6 bases and J by 2 bases. CDR3 region: CASSRLAEPYEQYF. Written as DNA, the CDR3 is TGTGCCAGCAGCCGACTAGCGGAACCCTACGAGCAGTACTTC.

In its sample, this clone was seen once. The rearrangement joins TRBV7-2 to TRBJ2-1; D not resolved. Looked up from germline, CDR1 is SGHTA and CDR2 is FQGNSA. This CDR3 region has 11 residues. The germline V and J ends were trimmed by 5 bases and 12 bases, with 11 bases remaining between them. CDR3 region: CASSNSPVQFF. The CDR3 DNA follows: TGTGCCAGCAGCAATAGCCCCGTGCAGTTCTTC.

Only one count was recorded for this clone. The chain has TRBV5-1 and TRBJ1-1, with a tentative D call TRBD1 (5 bases). Germline V gene data show CDR1 as SGHRS and CDR2 as YFSETQ. V was pared by 4 bases and J by 0 bases, with 13 bases between. This CDR3 is 15 amino acids long. CDR3 sequence reads: CASSPPLDMNTEAFF. DNA for the CDR3: TGCGCCAGCAGCCCCCCATTGGACATGAACACTGAAGCTTTCTTT.

The rearrangement uses TRBV19 and TRBJ2-1; 10 nucleotides agree with TRBD2. The CDR3 contains 17 residues. From germline, CDR1 is LNHDA and CDR2 SQIVND (reference sequence). V gave up 1 base and J gave up 5 bases; unmatched junction bases: 8. CDR3 in DNA: TGTGCCAGTAGTATAGGGCGGCGGACTAGCGGCCACAATGAGCAGTTCTTC. Amino acids: CASSIGRRTSGHNEQFF.

CDR3 protein: CAWSGAGYKGRRFGAYEQYF. The DNA of the CDR3 is TGTGCCTGGAGTGGCGCTGGCTACAAGGGCAGGCGCTTCGGGGCATACGAGCAGTACTTC. V and J are TRBV30 and TRBJ2-7, with D perhaps being TRBD1 or TRBD2 (5 bases each). The V gene's germline CDR1 is GTSNPN and CDR2 SVGIG (reference sequence). The V gene lost 1 base and the J gene lost 4 bases, with 32 bases spanning the gap. The CDR3 length is 20 residues.

This clone has ten or more counts. The J gene is TRBJ2-7, the V gene TRBV27; no firm D call. Germline CDR1 reads MNHEY; CDR2 reads SMNVEV (reference sequence). The CDR3 length is 14 residues. Trimming stripped 0 bases from V and 1 base from J, with 7 bases between. The CDR3 DNA is TGTGCCAGCAGTTTATCGACATTTTCCTACGAGCAGTACTTC. Translated: CASSLSTFSYEQYF.

This chain joins TRBV7-9 and TRBJ2-7; 9 positions agree with TRBD2. CDR1 is SEHNR and CDR2 is FQNEAQ in the germline V gene (reference sequence). The ends lost 3 bases at V and 2 bases at J; junction bases unmatched: 8. CDR3 length: 16 amino acids. Written as DNA, the CDR3 is TGTGCCAGCAGCTTCGGGGGCAGCGGGGGGACCTACGAGCAGTACTTC. Encoded protein: CASSFGGSGGTYEQYF.

The table lists this clone with a few counts. This chain connects TRBV7-8 to TRBJ1-1; 7 positions match TRBD1. Germline V gene data show CDR1 as SGHVS and CDR2 as FQNEAQ. Germline trimming cut 5 bases from V and 2 bases from J; bases unmatched to any gene: 8. The CDR3 consists of 15 residues. The CDR3 loop is CASSRPTGINTEAFF. The CDR3 DNA is TGTGCCAGCAGCCGCCCGACAGGGATTAACACTGAAGCTTTCTTT.

This chain joins TRBV5-1 and TRBJ2-3, with D unresolved. CDR3 length: 13 residues. Germline CDR1 and CDR2: SGHRS and YFSETQ. Trimming took off 6 bases at V and 0 bases at J, with 8 bases between the two ends. This CDR3 is CASKADSTDTQYF. The CDR3 DNA reads as TGCGCCAGCAAGGCAGATAGCACAGATACGCAGTATTTT.

The chain uses TRBV13 and TRBJ2-3, with D perhaps matching TRBD1 (5 bases). This CDR3 is 17 amino acids long. V gave up 0 bases and J gave up 1 base, with 14 bases separating them. Germline V gives CDR1 PRHDT, CDR2 FYEKMQ (reference sequence). The CDR3 loop is CASSLGSYGHGTDTQYF. The CDR3 nucleotides read TGTGCCAGCAGCTTAGGGTCGTACGGACACGGCACAGATACGCAGTATTTT.

The chain combines TRBV11-2 with TRBJ2-1; D is perhaps TRBD1 or TRBD2 (6 bases each). The CDR3 has 14 amino acids. Trimming cost V 1 base and J 9 bases, with 13 bases left between them. Looked up from germline, CDR1 is SGHAT and CDR2 is FQNNGV. This chain's CDR3 is CASSLGRGRGEQFF. The CDR3 region has the DNA TGTGCCAGCAGCTTAGGGCGGGGCAGGGGTGAGCAGTTCTTC.

This sequence joins TRBV11-3 and TRBJ2-2; 9 positions agree with TRBD1. Germline V CDR1 and CDR2: SGHNT, YENEEA. This CDR3 comprises 15 residues. V trimming: 5 bases; J trimming: 7 bases; junction bases outside the gene matches: 8. DNA of the CDR3: TGTGCCAGCAGCCTTGGACAGGGGAATGGCGGGGAGCTGTTTTTT. Translated, it gives CASSLGQGNGGELFF. The full variable domain, in which reference TRBV11-3 and TRBJ2-2 provide the parts outside the CDR3, is EAGVVQSPRYKIIEKKQPVAFWCNPISGHNTLYWYLQNLGQGPELLIRYENEEAVDDSQLPKDRFSAERLKGVDSTLKIQPAELGDSAVYLCASSLGQGNGGELFFGEGSRLTVL.

The chain carries TRBV29-1 and TRBJ1-1; D gene uncertain. CDR3 length: 13 residues. Germline V gene data show CDR1 as SQVTM and CDR2 as ANQGSEA. V was trimmed by 2 bases and J by 0 bases, leaving 7 bases between them. CDR3 protein: CSVEKVLNTEAFF. The CDR3 nucleotides are TGCAGCGTTGAAAAAGTTCTGAACACTGAAGCTTTCTTT. Full variable domain (missing parts from reference TRBV29-1 and TRBJ1-1): SAVISQKPSRDICQRGTSLTIQCQVDSQVTMMFWYRQQPGQSLTLIATANQGSEATYESGFVIDKFPISRPNLTFSTLTVSNMSPEDSSIYLCSVEKVLNTEAFFGQGTRLTVV.

This chain uses TRBV4-2 with TRBJ2-1; 13 positions agree with TRBD2. The trim removed 0 bases at V and 8 bases at J, leaving 1 base unmatched. The germline gives CDR1 LGHNA, CDR2 YNFKEQ. This CDR3 has 15 amino acids. The CDR3 spells CASSQEGLAGDEQFF. CDR3 DNA: TGTGCCAGCAGCCAAGAAGGACTAGCGGGAGATGAGCAGTTCTTC.

The chain combines TRBV10-3 with TRBJ2-7, with 9 bases lining up with TRBD1. Germline CDR1 and CDR2: ENHRY and SYGVKD. The V segment lost 6 bases and the J segment 1 base; nucleotides outside the gene matches: 7. The CDR3 is 15 residues long. The CDR3, as DNA: TGTGCCATCAGGGGGACAGGGCCGAGTTCCTACGAGCAGTACTTC. It is translated as CAIRGTGPSSYEQYF.